This T cell receptor (beta chain) emerged from a study of response to subunit inactivated influenza vaccine. This CDR3 has 13 residues. Germline V gene data show CDR1 as MDHEN and CDR2 as SYDVKM. Trimming took off 3 bases at V and 7 bases at J, with 9 bases between the two ends. Regarding this clonotype: Its target is not known.

Study-level findings and limits: A suggestion made by the authors is that each seasonal influenza vaccination recruits few new T cells.

TCRdb re-called the RT-PCR reads through MiXCR, storing one row per CDR3 protein. The sample yields about 190,000 distinct CDR3 sequences, 14% seen once. This sequence was found in a man between 45 and 60 years old who received an inactivated influenza vaccine. The chain is built from TRBV28 and TRBJ2-2; D not resolved. The material was CD8+ T cells sorted from PBMCs, obtained roughly 5 days after vaccination. In DNA, the CDR3 is TGTGCCAGCAGTTTGTCTCGGAGCGGGGAGCTGTTTTTT. Protein product: CASSLSRSGELFF.